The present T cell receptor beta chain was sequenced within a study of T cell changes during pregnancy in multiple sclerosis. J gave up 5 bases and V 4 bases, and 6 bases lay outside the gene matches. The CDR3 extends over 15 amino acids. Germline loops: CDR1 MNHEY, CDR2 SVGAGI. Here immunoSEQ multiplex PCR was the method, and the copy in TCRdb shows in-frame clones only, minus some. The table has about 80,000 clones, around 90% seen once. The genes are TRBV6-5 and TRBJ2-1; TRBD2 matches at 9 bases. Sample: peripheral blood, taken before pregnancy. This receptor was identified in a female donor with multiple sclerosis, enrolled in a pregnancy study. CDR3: CASSLGASGNNEQFF. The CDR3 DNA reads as TGTGCCAGCAGTTTGGGGGCTAGCGGGAACAATGAGCAGTTCTTC.